The 16 T cell receptor beta chains listed next were all sequenced from one sample in a study of regulatory T cells in long-lasting Graves disease. iRepertoire HTBI primers and Arm-PCR of CDR3 regions built TCR beta libraries. TCRdb ran MiXCR on the multiplex PCR reads and lists one entry per CDR3 protein. Of approximately 470,000 distinct CDR3 sequences listed, 15% to 20% were seen once; the top ten hold more than 10%. The time point: newly diagnosed GD, antithyroid drugs for less than 3 months. With RNA extracted from PBMCs as input, the TCR library was made. These data were also reused for a study on T cells in Graves' hyperthyroidism and ophthalmopathy.

Source: peripheral blood mononuclear cells (PBMCs), taken at new diagnosis, from a patient treated with antithyroid drugs. The receptors originated from a man in his forties with Graves disease.

The chain employs TRBV5-4 and TRBJ1-4; D not certain. The CDR3 sequence is 15 residues long. Germline lookup yields CDR1 SGHNT and CDR2 YYREEE (reference sequence). Trimming took 4 bases from V and 3 from J, leaving 13 bases between them. CDR3 loop: CASSRSVRANEKLFF. In DNA form, the CDR3 reads TGTGCCAGCAGCAGATCAGTAAGAGCTAATGAAAAACTGTTTTTT.

Worth noting for this clonotype: A much larger clone lies a single base off, so this may be a read error. The rearrangement uses TRBV2 and TRBJ2-1; 11 nucleotides line up with TRBD2. The CDR3 sequence is 16 residues long. Germline loops: CDR1 SNHLY, CDR2 FYNNEI. The CDR3 DNA is TGTGCCAGCAGTGCGGGACTAGCGGCCCAGCAAGGGGCCCAGCACTTC. Protein sequence: CASSAGLAAQQGAQHF.

This clonotype was seen many times. DNA for the CDR3: TGTGCCAGCACCGGCGGACAGGGTGGGGATTCACCCCTCCACTTT. Residues: CASTGGQGGDSPLHF. The genes are TRBV28 and TRBJ1-6, with 8 positions matching TRBD1. This CDR3 has 15 amino acids. Unmatched junction bases numbered 10, after V lost 7 bases and J lost 8 bases. Germline loops: CDR1 MDHEN, CDR2 SYDVKM.

This clonotype was counted at least ten times. The chain links TRBV6-1 to TRBJ2-7; a weak D match, TRBD1 (5 bases). Germline values: CDR1 MNHNS, CDR2 SASEGT. CDR3 size: 13 residues. Trimming stripped 2 bases from V and 3 bases from J, with 8 bases between. This CDR3 is CASSERDSYEQYF. CDR3 nucleotides: TGTGCCAGCAGTGAACGAGACAGCTACGAGCAGTACTTC.

The V gene is TRBV10-3, the J gene TRBJ1-2; no clear D. The CDR3 consists of 12 residues. V was pared by 6 bases and J by 7 bases, with 12 bases between. CDR1 ENHRY and CDR2 SYGVKD come from the germline V gene. This CDR3 is CAIRLDTGGYTF. CDR3 nucleotide sequence: TGTGCCATCAGGTTAGACACGGGTGGCTACACCTTC.

In regard to this clonotype: This could be a read error, since a much larger clone is one nucleotide away. The chain uses TRBV12-3 or TRBV12-4 and TRBJ1-1, with D maybe TRBD1 (5 bases). There are 14 residues in the CDR3. The V and J ends lost 2 bases and 4 bases respectively, with 11 bases between them. CDR3 DNA: TGTGCCAGCAGTTTATACAGGCTGAGCACTGAAGCTTTCTTT. The encoded protein is CASSLYRLSTEAFF.

This clonotype was observed a handful of times. A far bigger clonotype differs at one base, so this is likely a read error. The chain is built from TRBV9 and TRBJ2-7, with D tentatively TRBD2 (6 bases). V lost 4 bases and J lost 0, with 11 bases in between. Germline CDR1 SGDLS, CDR2 YYNGEE. The CDR3 covers 14 residues. In DNA, the CDR3 is TGTGCCAGCAGCCCTAGCGAGAGCTCCTACGAGCAGTACTTC. Residues: CASSPSESSYEQYF.

This clonotype was observed at least ten times. The V call is TRBV27, the J call TRBJ2-7, with D maybe TRBD1 (6 bases). Deletions cut 1 base from V and 5 bases from J, with 15 bases between. Germline V gene data show CDR1 as MNHEY and CDR2 as SMNVEV (reference sequence). This CDR3 contains 15 residues. The DNA of the CDR3 is TGTGCCAGCAGTTTATGGGCAGGGGTCAGCAACGAGCAGTACTTC. It encodes CASSLWAGVSNEQYF.

The chain links TRBV7-9 to TRBJ2-5; 7 bases agree with TRBD2. From germline, CDR1 is SEHNR and CDR2 FQNEAQ (reference sequence). The V and J ends lost 3 bases and 11 bases, in that order; junction bases with no gene match: 21. The length of the CDR3 is 17 residues. The CDR3 sequence: CASSLDHTSESYNEQYF. Here the CDR3 DNA reads TGTGCCAGCAGCTTGGACCATACTAGCGAGTCCTACAATGAGCAGTACTTC.

There are a few counts of this clonotype. CDR3 region: CASSLESGNSPLHF. CDR3 nucleotides: TGTGCCAGCAGCTTGGAGTCAGGGAATTCACCCCTCCACTTT. This chain connects TRBV5-4 to TRBJ1-6; tentatively, D is TRBD1 (5 bases). This CDR3 has 14 residues. The germline V and J ends were trimmed by 0 bases and 7 bases, with 8 bases remaining between them. The V gene's germline CDR1 is SGHNT and CDR2 YYREEE (reference sequence).

This clonotype was recorded many times. This sequence joins TRBV28 and TRBJ2-3; 9 positions agree with TRBD2. The CDR3 covers 16 residues. Germline V gene data show CDR1 as MDHEN and CDR2 as SYDVKM. The V and J ends lost 5 bases and 3 bases, in that order; junction bases with no gene match: 9. The CDR3, as DNA: TGTGCCAGCAGTCTTGGGCTAGCGGGATTGACAGATACGCAGTATTTT. Its translation is CASSLGLAGLTDTQYF. Based on the CDR3 plus reference TRBV28 and TRBJ2-3, the full variable domain is DVKVTQSSRYLVKRTGEKVFLECVQDMDHENMFWYRQDPGLGLRLIYFSYDVKMKEKGDIPEGYSVSREKKERFSLILESASTNQTSMYLCASSLGLAGLTDTQYFGPGTRLTVL.

This clonotype appeared many times. The chain combines TRBV18 with TRBJ2-7; no reliable D call. The CDR3 has 13 amino acids. Germline assignment: CDR1 KGHSH and CDR2 LQKENI. Trimming removed 3 bases at V and 11 bases at J, with 17 bases between. CDR3: CASSPSVRTPEYF. In DNA form, the CDR3 reads TGTGCCAGCTCACCGTCCGTTAGGACGCCAGAGTACTTC.

With regard to this clonotype: A far more abundant clone sits one base away, making this likely a read error. V gene TRBV11-3 combines with J gene TRBJ2-7; the match to TRBD2 covers 9 bases. Germline CDR1 is SGHNT and CDR2 is YENEEA. This CDR3 has 16 amino acids. After removal of 0 bases from V and 2 bases from J, the junction contained 5 bases not matched to a gene. CDR3 sequence (DNA): TGTGCCAGCAGCTTAGAGCTAGCGGGGTTAACCTACGAGCAGTACTTC. Amino acid sequence: CASSLELAGLTYEQYF.

This clonotype has at least ten counts. This chain uses TRBV18 with TRBJ2-4; perhaps D is TRBD1 or TRBD2 (5 bases each). The CDR3 is 14 amino acids. CDR1 KGHSH and CDR2 LQKENI come from the germline V gene. V shed 2 bases and J shed 0 bases, with 5 bases lying between them. The CDR3 region is CASSPGTAKNIQYF. The CDR3 nucleotides are TGTGCCAGCTCACCAGGGACAGCCAAAAACATTCAGTACTTC.

This clonotype came up many times. The chain couples TRBV5-5 to TRBJ2-7, with 12 bases fitting TRBD2. Germline CDR1 reads SGHKS; CDR2 reads YYEKEE (reference sequence). V shed 0 bases and J 5 bases; nucleotides not matched to a gene: 6. CDR3 length: 16 residues. CDR3 region: CASSLETSGRNHEQYF. The CDR3 DNA sequence: TGTGCCAGCAGCTTGGAAACTAGCGGGAGGAACCACGAGCAGTACTTC.

This clonotype was seen at least ten times. The chain combines TRBV2 with TRBJ1-1, with 11 bases that match TRBD1. The CDR3 contains 16 residues. With 6 bases clipped from V and 0 bases from J, the junction kept 6 bases outside the gene matches. CDR1 SNHLY and CDR2 FYNNEI come from the germline V gene. CDR3 region: CASRDRGRGMNTEAFF. DNA for the CDR3: TGTGCCAGCAGGGACAGGGGGCGCGGGATGAACACTGAAGCTTTCTTT.